The rows below give T cell receptor beta chains drawn from one sample of a study of T cell responses to AZD1222 COVID-19 vaccine. Sequencing was performed with immunoSEQ multiplex PCR; in TCRdb, only in-frame clones are kept and a portion is missing. The table records about 150,000 clones, more than 75% of them present only once. This specimen was peripheral blood, taken 28 days after the second AZD1222 dose. The receptors stem from an adult who received the AZD1222 COVID-19 vaccine. CDR3s include the opening cysteine and the closing phenylalanine or tryptophan. D genes are given only for firm matches. Clone size is shown for a subset of rows, as once, few, many or a class of expanded clone.

cdr3_aa	cdr3_nt	d_call	v_call	j_call	clone_size
CASSQDRDQPQHF	TGTGCCAGCAGCCAAGACAGAGATCAGCCCCAGCATTTT	.	TRBV3-1/TRBV3-2	TRBJ1-5	few
CASSFLRNTEAFF	TGTGCCAGCAGCTTCCTGAGGAACACTGAAGCTTTCTTT	.	TRBV7-8	TRBJ1-1	.
CASSQVRGSGNEQFF	TGCGCCAGCAGCCAAGTTAGGGGGTCGGGGAATGAGCAGTTCTTC	.	TRBV4-3	TRBJ2-1	.
CASSLVGHSLEQYF	TGTGCCAGCAGCTTAGTAGGTCACTCTCTCGAGCAGTACTTC	.	TRBV7-2	TRBJ2-7	few
CASSYSSGTSTDTQYF	TGTGCCAGCAGCTATTCTAGCGGGACGAGCACAGATACGCAGTATTTT	TRBD2	TRBV7-9	TRBJ2-3	.
CASSLCSYNEQFF	TGTGCCAGCAGCTTGTGCTCCTACAATGAGCAGTTCTTC	.	TRBV5-7	TRBJ2-1	.
CATFGPQRVPYEQYF	TGTGCCACCTTCGGACCCCAGCGGGTCCCCTACGAGCAGTACTTC	.	TRBV21-1	TRBJ2-7	.
CASSRAEGQPQHF	TGTGCCAGCAGTAGGGCAGAAGGGCAGCCCCAGCATTTT	.	TRBV28	TRBJ1-5	.
CASSLTGTGRLEQYF	TGTGCCAGCAGCTTGACCGGGACAGGGAGGCTCGAGCAGTACTTC	TRBD1	TRBV7-2	TRBJ2-7	.
CASRGDRLNSPLHF	TGTGCCAGCAGGGGGGACAGGTTAAATTCACCCCTCCACTTT	TRBD1	TRBV28	TRBJ1-6	.
CASSLAGSGTGELFF	TGCGCCAGCAGCTTGGCAGGTTCGGGCACCGGGGAGCTGTTTTTT	.	TRBV5-1	TRBJ2-2	.
CASSPGLRGAGELFF	TGTGCCAGCTCACCAGGTTTGCGGGGAGCCGGGGAGCTGTTTTTT	.	TRBV18	TRBJ2-2	.
CASSTGTSGLTYEQYF	TGCGCCAGCAGCACCGGGACTAGCGGACTGACCTACGAGCAGTACTTC	TRBD2	TRBV5-1	TRBJ2-7	.
CASSLASRSDTQYF	TGTGCCAGCAGCTTGGCCTCTCGCTCAGATACGCAGTATTTT	.	TRBV7-2	TRBJ2-3	.
CASSESGAHQPQHF	TGTGCCAGCAGTGAATCTGGGGCCCATCAGCCCCAGCATTTT	.	TRBV6-1	TRBJ1-5	.
CASSLGKSGGNQPQHF	TGTGCCAGCAGCTTGGGGAAATCGGGGGGCAATCAGCCCCAGCATTTT	.	TRBV5-5	TRBJ1-5	once